One TCR beta chain is described in this entry. Its antigen is currently unknown. This sample stems from a study of T cell repertoires in cytomegalovirus infection. In the study overall: CMV infection and matching HLA type were both indicated by public TCR beta signatures. Study findings and constraints: Clonotypes of TCR beta that were HLA-C-restricted and CMV-specific dominated the ex vivo response. Adding up the frequency of public TCR beta families identified people who carried CMV plus the relevant HLA.

This CDR3 region has 14 residues. Germline CDR1 reads SQVTM; CDR2 reads ANQGSEA. Trimming removed 2 bases at V and 2 bases at J, with 12 bases between. TCRdb re-analysed the reads in MiXCR, keeping a single row per CDR3 protein. The sample carries roughly 230,000 distinct CDR3 sequences, approximately 22% recorded once. Specimen: CD8+ T cells from PBMCs. The chain is built from TRBV29-1 and TRBJ1-2; D may be TRBD1 (6 bases). The receptor comes from a human donor in good health (CMV status not recorded). Some clones in this sample may be carry-over from other donors' samples. The CDR3 DNA reads TGCAGCGTTGAAAGGGACACCGGGAACTATGGCTACACCTTC. This codes for CSVERDTGNYGYTF.